This T cell receptor (beta chain) is drawn from a study of cytomegalovirus exposure and HLA in healthy donors. Study-wide context: Around 78 million unique TCR sequences came from HLA-typed donors in an early release. Study results and limitations: Three CMV-associated chains proved CMV antigen-specific in vitro. The authors enumerated some 160 TCR beta chains as linked to cytomegalovirus.

Primers: 60 Vbeta forward and 13 Jbeta reverse. Authors' data handling: A follow-up analysis tallied around 80 million unique TCR beta chains, roughly 11 million shared. TCRdb's table, derived via immunoSEQ multiplex PCR, lists solely in-frame clones and lacks some. The DNA was the basis for D and trimming; V, J and clone size are from that table. The sample lists around 170,000 clones; around 80% were seen once. This clone was seen a few times. The target antigen is unknown. The germline CDR1 and CDR2 sequences are KGHSH and LQKENI. After removal of 4 bases from V and 2 bases from J, the junction contained 5 bases not matched to a gene. There are 15 residues in the CDR3.

The chain joins TRBV18 to TRBJ2-7; 10 bases line up with TRBD2. Specimen: PBMCs. This receptor was identified in a girl between 5 and 17 years old in good health and CMV-seropositive. Here the CDR3 reads CASSLEAGGPYEQYF. The CDR3 DNA follows: TGTGCCAGCTCACTAGAAGCGGGAGGGCCCTACGAGCAGTACTTC.